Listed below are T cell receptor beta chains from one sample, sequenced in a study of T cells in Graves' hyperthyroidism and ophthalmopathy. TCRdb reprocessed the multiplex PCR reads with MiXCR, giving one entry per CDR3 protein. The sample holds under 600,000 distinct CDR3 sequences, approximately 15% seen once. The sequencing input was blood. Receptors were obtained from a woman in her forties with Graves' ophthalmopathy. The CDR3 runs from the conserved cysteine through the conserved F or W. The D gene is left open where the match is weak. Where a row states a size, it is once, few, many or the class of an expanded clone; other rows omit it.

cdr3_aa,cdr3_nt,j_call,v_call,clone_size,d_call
CASSLTVEEQFF,TGTGCCAGCAGCTTAACCGTAGAGGAGCAGTTCTTC,TRBJ2-1,TRBV28,many,NA
CASSMGTAGANVLTF,TGTGCCAGTAGTATGGGGACAGCCGGGGCCAACGTCCTGACTTTC,TRBJ2-6,TRBV19,NA,TRBD1
CASSRRLAGDGETQYF,TGTGCCAGCAGTCGACGACTAGCGGGAGATGGGGAGACCCAGTACTTC,TRBJ2-5,TRBV6-2/TRBV6-3,many,TRBD2
CASSRTGNPSGANVLTF,TGCGCCAGCAGCCGGACAGGGAACCCCTCTGGGGCCAACGTCCTGACTTTC,TRBJ2-6,TRBV5-1,NA,TRBD1
CASSVLAGGLDEQFF,TGTGCCAGCAGCGTACTAGCGGGAGGTTTGGATGAGCAGTTCTTC,TRBJ2-1,TRBV9,many,TRBD2
CASSLVRMGGNEQFF,TGTGCCAGCAGCTTAGTCAGGATGGGCGGCAATGAGCAGTTCTTC,TRBJ2-1,TRBV7-2,many,NA
CASSQSRLAASGLNEQFF,TGTGCCAGCAGCCAGTCAAGACTTGCGGCTAGCGGCCTCAATGAGCAGTTCTTC,TRBJ2-1,TRBV7-9,many,TRBD2
CATSDPDRGNEQFF,TGTGCCACCAGTGATCCGGACAGGGGGAATGAGCAGTTCTTC,TRBJ2-1,TRBV24-1,NA,TRBD1
CASSLRTGGLQSQPQHF,TGTGCCAGCAGTCTCCGGACAGGGGGCTTACAATCGCAGCCCCAGCATTTT,TRBJ1-5,TRBV12-3/TRBV12-4,NA,TRBD1
CASSEANLNTEAFF,TGTGCCAGCAGTGAAGCGAACCTGAACACTGAAGCTTTCTTT,TRBJ1-1,TRBV6-1,many,NA
CSAEPSFEQYF,TGCAGTGCGGAACCCTCTTTTGAGCAGTACTTC,TRBJ2-7,TRBV20-1,few,NA
CASSLGQGLSEQYF,TGCGCCAGCAGCTTGGGGCAGGGGCTGAGCGAGCAGTACTTC,TRBJ2-7,TRBV5-1,many,NA
CSARVARRGALNEQFF,TGCAGTGCTAGAGTGGCGAGGCGGGGTGCTCTCAATGAGCAGTTCTTC,TRBJ2-1,TRBV20-1,many,NA
CASSSPLGTGEQGGDNSPLHF,TGTGCCAGCAGTTCTCCTTTAGGGACAGGGGAACAGGGGGGGGATAATTCACCCCTCCACTTT,TRBJ1-6,TRBV28,many,TRBD1
CSARDRFYEQFF,TGCAGTGCTAGAGATCGGTTCTACGAGCAGTTCTTC,TRBJ2-1,TRBV20-1,many,NA
CASKNRDSYSASTDTQYF,TGTGCCAGCAAGAACCGGGACTCCTATAGCGCTAGCACAGATACGCAGTATTTT,TRBJ2-3,TRBV11-2,many,NA
CASTTSGSTYNEQFF,TGCGCCAGCACCACGAGCGGGAGCACCTACAATGAGCAGTTCTTC,TRBJ2-1,TRBV5-1,many,TRBD2
CASSSLAGGEETQYF,TGTGCCAGCAGCTCACTAGCGGGAGGGGAAGAGACCCAGTACTTC,TRBJ2-5,TRBV7-9,many,TRBD2
CASKLAGGFYEQYF,TGTGCCAGCAAACTAGCGGGGGGCTTCTACGAGCAGTACTTC,TRBJ2-7,TRBV6-1,few,TRBD2
CASRSSPMNTEAFF,TGTGCCAGTAGAAGCAGCCCGATGAACACTGAAGCTTTCTTT,TRBJ1-1,TRBV19,NA,NA
CATSEQPGQASYEQYF,TGTGCCACCAGCGAACAACCGGGACAGGCCTCCTACGAGCAGTACTTC,TRBJ2-7,TRBV15,NA,TRBD1
CASSLPRNTGELFF,TGTGCCAGCAGTTTACCCCGAAACACCGGGGAGCTGTTTTTT,TRBJ2-2,TRBV28,few,NA
CASSTGTATYEQYF,TGTGCCAGCAGCACCGGGACTGCTACCTACGAGCAGTACTTC,TRBJ2-7,TRBV11-2,many,NA
CASSPPQGTSGSGLEYF,TGTGCCAGCAGCCCCCCGCAGGGGACTAGCGGGAGCGGGTTGGAGTACTTC,TRBJ2-5,TRBV7-3,NA,TRBD2
CASSWGGGYEKLFF,TGTGCCAGCAGCTGGGGGGGGGGTTATGAAAAACTGTTTTTT,TRBJ1-4,TRBV7-2,few,NA
CATSRDRAGAGGPNEQFF,TGTGCCACCAGCAGAGATCGGGCAGGAGCGGGAGGTCCCAATGAGCAGTTCTTC,TRBJ2-1,TRBV15,NA,TRBD2
CASSWGFRERNEQFF,TGTGCCAGCAGTTGGGGTTTTCGGGAGAGGAATGAGCAGTTCTTC,TRBJ2-1,TRBV12-3/TRBV12-4,many,NA
CAWSVQGAETGELFF,TGTGCCTGGAGTGTACAGGGGGCAGAGACCGGGGAGCTGTTTTTT,TRBJ2-2,TRBV30,many,TRBD1
CASTQGATEAFF,TGTGCCAGTACCCAGGGGGCTACTGAAGCTTTCTTT,TRBJ1-1,TRBV19,NA,TRBD1
CASGSGVGDTQYF,TGTGCCAGCGGTAGCGGGGTAGGAGATACGCAGTATTTT,TRBJ2-3,TRBV3-1,NA,TRBD2
CASSDRAGGRLKETQYF,TGTGCCAGCAGTGATAGGGCGGGGGGCCGTTTAAAAGAGACCCAGTACTTC,TRBJ2-5,TRBV6-1,NA,TRBD2
CASSAHITADTQYF,TGTGCCAGCAGCGCACACATTACCGCAGATACGCAGTATTTT,TRBJ2-3,TRBV9,few,NA
CASSYPDLGGAFF,TGTGCCAGCAGTTACCCAGACCTTGGTGGGGCTTTCTTT,TRBJ1-1,TRBV6-5,many,NA
CASSPFAGSGTNEQFF,TGTGCCAGCAGCCCCTTTGCCGGGAGCGGTACGAATGAGCAGTTCTTC,TRBJ2-1,TRBV11-2,many,NA
CASSEALAQETQYF,TGCGCCAGCAGTGAGGCCCTAGCTCAAGAGACCCAGTACTTC,TRBJ2-5,TRBV4-1,many,NA
CASSWRATNEKLFF,TGTGCCAGCAGTTGGAGGGCAACTAATGAAAAACTGTTTTTT,TRBJ1-4,TRBV6-1,NA,NA
CASSLGQLSPLHF,TGTGCCAGCAGTCTCGGACAGTTGTCACCCCTCCACTTT,TRBJ1-6,TRBV27,NA,NA
CASTEIRGGVYEQYF,TGTGCCAGCACCGAAATACGAGGGGGCGTCTACGAGCAGTACTTC,TRBJ2-7,TRBV28,many,TRBD1
CASSYDRTYEQYF,TGCGCCAGCAGCTACGACAGGACCTACGAGCAGTACTTC,TRBJ2-7,TRBV4-1,NA,NA
CATSDFPGRDSPSGENEQYF,TGTGCCACCAGTGATTTCCCGGGCCGAGACAGCCCGTCCGGGGAAAACGAGCAGTACTTC,TRBJ2-7,TRBV24-1,many,NA
CSARDARLSTEAFF,TGCAGTGCTAGAGATGCCAGGCTCAGCACTGAAGCTTTCTTT,TRBJ1-1,TRBV20-1,NA,NA
CASSSYRDTEAFF,TGTGCCAGCAGCTCGTACAGGGATACTGAAGCTTTCTTT,TRBJ1-1,TRBV7-6,many,NA
CASSINSGTNTGELFF,TGTGCCAGCAGCATCAATAGCGGGACGAACACCGGGGAGCTGTTTTTT,TRBJ2-2,TRBV7-3,many,TRBD2
CSARGPGLPMSQYF,TGCAGTGCTAGAGGCCCGGGACTGCCTATGTCCCAGTACTTC,TRBJ2-5,TRBV20-1,NA,NA
CASSEGLALEQFF,TGTGCCAGCAGTGAAGGGCTAGCGCTTGAGCAGTTCTTC,TRBJ2-1,TRBV2,many,NA
CASSQTGGSPNEQYF,TGCGCCAGCAGCCAGACAGGGGGGTCCCCAAACGAGCAGTACTTC,TRBJ2-7,TRBV5-1,many,TRBD1
CSARDGQANTEAFF,TGCAGTGCTAGAGACGGACAGGCGAACACTGAAGCTTTCTTT,TRBJ1-1,TRBV20-1,many,TRBD1
CASSPGTPASEQYF,TGTGCCAGCAGTCCCGGGACCCCTGCGTCCGAGCAGTACTTC,TRBJ2-7,TRBV27,NA,NA
CASSNRGIAYNEQFF,TGTGCCAGCAGTAACAGGGGGATCGCCTACAATGAGCAGTTCTTC,TRBJ2-1,TRBV12-3/TRBV12-4,few,TRBD1